This TCR beta chain emerged from a study of T cells in Graves' hyperthyroidism and ophthalmopathy (dated by TCRdb to the late 2010s). Regarding the study in general: Peripheral blood samples were taken at initial diagnosis, before any treatment was given. According to the paper, TCR Vbeta CDR3 sequencing was carried out on roughly 130 peripheral blood samples, which came from under 50 ophthalmopathy, around 75 hyperthyroidism and roughly 17 progressor patients. The study also compared thyroid tissue and blood T-cell repertoires from several Graves' hyperthyroidism patients. Once sampling was done, hyperthyroidism patients were given methimazole at a starting dose of 30 mg daily, whereas ophthalmopathy patients were given high-dose intravenous methylprednisolone. A discovery cohort of about a hundred patients, 43 with Graves' ophthalmopathy and 55 to 60 with stable Graves' hyperthyroidism, was used to find distinguishing TCR V-J signatures. Prospective prediction of ophthalmopathy was tested in an independent validation cohort of some 20 hyperthyroidism patients and 17 patients who later progressed to ophthalmopathy. The roughly 100 discovery patients were divided at random into training and test sets in a 7:3 ratio. Overall results and qualifications from the work: A model built on a 13 V-J signature distinguished ophthalmopathy from stable hyperthyroidism, reaching approximately 89% sensitivity and about 81% specificity in cross-validation and 80%/75% in testing. No statistical method was used to set the sample size in advance, and investigators knew the group allocation. In validation, the model predicted progression to ophthalmopathy a median of around six months before onset, with roughly 68% sensitivity and roughly 79% specificity. Most expanded thyroid clonotypes (frequency above 0.001) were also found in blood, which suggests that blood repertoires may mirror thyroid immune responses.

The CDR3 holds 15 amino acids from the cysteine to the phenylalanine. Of the read, only the CDR3 DNA is kept; its 45 bases are in frame from base 1. Trimming accounts for 5 bases at V and 8 bases at J, while the number of junction bases matched to no gene is 10. The germline V gene encodes CDR1 SGHVS and CDR2 FQNEAQ. The TCR beta CDR3 regions were amplified from RNA transcripts. The TCR CDR3 was subjected to a first round of RT-PCR using the HTBI primer set and the Qiagen OneStep RT-PCR kit. A second multiplex PCR round built the libraries, followed by size selection and purification. Sequencing of the libraries was done on an Illumina HiSeq2000 using paired-end 100 bp reads. Regarding the original processing steps: SOAPnuke was used to process the raw data, removing reads that contained adapters or uncalled bases, had a mean Phred below 15, or lacked an exact match to the constant primer or identifier. High-quality paired reads were merged using COPE v1.2.5, and each unique nucleotide sequence was defined as a clonotype. MiTCR v1.1 was used to align clonotypes to the IMGT TRBV, TRBD and TRBJ reference segments. The analysis included only V-J combinations with a frequency above 0.0001, which together covered 99% to 99.2% of the repertoires. The TCS score was defined as the ratio of F50 (clonal expansion) to E x V (chaos), calculated using BLOSUM62-based TCRdist between CDR3 peptides within each V-J. Welch's t-statistics and random forest reduced 450 to 600 V-J features to 13, which were used in a naive Bayes classifier (R e1071). TCRdb ran its own pipeline on the public reads, namely fastp trimming at Q25 and MiXCR clone calling, and kept in-frame beta chains. Entries are consolidated by CDR3 protein sequence, retaining the most common genes and DNA. The V and J calls follow TCRdb's processing rather than the paper's. The sample records about 530,000 distinct CDR3 sequences, about 15% of which are singletons. The biggest ten clones account for roughly 15% of the sample.

This clonotype was seen at least ten times. It lacks a known antigen. Base qualities were left out, and no much larger clone turns up one base away. Ophthalmopathy patients had moderately to severely active disease, with a Clinical Activity Score of 3 or more, a NOSPECS grade of 4 or more, and a disease duration of less than 3 months. The study excluded patients with uncontrolled infections, other autoimmune diseases, pregnancy or lactation. Diagnoses relied on clinical symptoms, serum thyroxine and TRAb, thyroid ultrasound and orbital computed tomography. PBMCs were separated from roughly 10 ml of fresh peripheral blood using Ficoll-Paque density gradient centrifugation. Total RNA was extracted using Trizol reagent, and RNA quality was assessed on an Agilent 2100 Bioanalyzer.

The chain joins TRBV7-8 to TRBJ2-1, and 9 junctional nucleotides match TRBD1. This sequence was found in a woman aged 18-35 years with Graves' ophthalmopathy. Specimen: blood. The CDR3 has the sequence CASSPGTGTSDEQFF. The bases read TGTGCCAGCAGCCCGGGGACAGGGACCTCGGATGAGCAGTTCTTC.